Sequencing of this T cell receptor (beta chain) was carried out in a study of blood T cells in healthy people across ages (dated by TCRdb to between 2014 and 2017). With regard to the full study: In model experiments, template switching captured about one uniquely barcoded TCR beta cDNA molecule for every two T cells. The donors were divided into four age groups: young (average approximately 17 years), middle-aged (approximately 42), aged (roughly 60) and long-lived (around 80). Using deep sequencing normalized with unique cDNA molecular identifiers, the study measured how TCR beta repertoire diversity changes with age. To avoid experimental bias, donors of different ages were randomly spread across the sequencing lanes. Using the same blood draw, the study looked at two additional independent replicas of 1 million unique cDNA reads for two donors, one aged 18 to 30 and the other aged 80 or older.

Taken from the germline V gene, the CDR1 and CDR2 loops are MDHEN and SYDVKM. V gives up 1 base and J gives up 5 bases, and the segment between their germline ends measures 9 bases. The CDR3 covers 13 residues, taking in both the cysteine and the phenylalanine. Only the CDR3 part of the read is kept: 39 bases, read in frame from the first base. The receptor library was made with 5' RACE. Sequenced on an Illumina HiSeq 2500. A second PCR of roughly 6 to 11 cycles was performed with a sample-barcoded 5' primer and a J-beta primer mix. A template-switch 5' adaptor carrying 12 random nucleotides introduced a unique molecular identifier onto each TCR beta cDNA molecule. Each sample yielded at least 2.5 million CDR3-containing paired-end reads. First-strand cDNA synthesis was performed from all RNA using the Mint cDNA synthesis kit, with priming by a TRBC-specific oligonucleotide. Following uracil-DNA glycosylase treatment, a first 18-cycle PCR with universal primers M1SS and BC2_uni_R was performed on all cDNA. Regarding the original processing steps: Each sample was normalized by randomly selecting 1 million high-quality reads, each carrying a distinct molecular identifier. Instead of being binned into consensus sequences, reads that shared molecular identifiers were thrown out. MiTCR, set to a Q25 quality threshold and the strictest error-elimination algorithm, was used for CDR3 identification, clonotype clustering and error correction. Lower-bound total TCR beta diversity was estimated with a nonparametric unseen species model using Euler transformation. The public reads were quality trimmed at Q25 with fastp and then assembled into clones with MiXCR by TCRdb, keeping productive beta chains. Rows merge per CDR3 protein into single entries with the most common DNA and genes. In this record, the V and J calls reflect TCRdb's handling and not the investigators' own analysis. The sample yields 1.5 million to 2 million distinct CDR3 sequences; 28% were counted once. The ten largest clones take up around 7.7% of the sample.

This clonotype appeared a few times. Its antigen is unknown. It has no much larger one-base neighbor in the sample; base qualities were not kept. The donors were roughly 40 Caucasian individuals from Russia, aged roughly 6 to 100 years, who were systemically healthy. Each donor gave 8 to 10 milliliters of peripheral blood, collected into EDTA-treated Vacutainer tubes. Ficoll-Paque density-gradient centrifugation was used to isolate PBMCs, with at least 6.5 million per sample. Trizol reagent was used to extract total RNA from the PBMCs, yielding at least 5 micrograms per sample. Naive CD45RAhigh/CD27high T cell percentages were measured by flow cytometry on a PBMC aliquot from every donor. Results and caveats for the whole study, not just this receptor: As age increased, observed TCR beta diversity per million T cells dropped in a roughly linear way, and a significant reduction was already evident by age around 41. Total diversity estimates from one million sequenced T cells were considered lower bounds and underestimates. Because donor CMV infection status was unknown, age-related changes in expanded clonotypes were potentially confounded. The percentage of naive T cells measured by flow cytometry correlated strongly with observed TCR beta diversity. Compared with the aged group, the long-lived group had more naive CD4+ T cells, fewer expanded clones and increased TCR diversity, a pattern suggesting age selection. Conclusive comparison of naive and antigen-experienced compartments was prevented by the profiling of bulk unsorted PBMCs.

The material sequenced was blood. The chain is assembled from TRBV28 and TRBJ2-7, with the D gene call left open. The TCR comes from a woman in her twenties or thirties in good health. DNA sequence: TGTGCCAGCAGTTTATACCGAAACCACGAGCAGTACTTC. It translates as CASSLYRNHEQYF.